This T cell receptor (beta chain) came from a study of blood T cell repertoires in COVID-19. CDR3 length: 14 residues. V lost 1 base, J lost 7 bases, and 13 bases lay in between. The germline V gene encodes CDR1 GTSNPN and CDR2 SVGIG (reference sequence). Data came from immunoSEQ multiplex PCR; TCRdb stores just in-frame clones and leaves some out. This sample has about 360,000 clones; around 90% occur once, and the top ten carry around 2.9%. Material: peripheral blood. This receptor was taken from a human donor in a cohort sampled during active COVID-19. The chain carries TRBV30 and TRBJ1-4; TRBD1 might be the D (6 bases). The CDR3, as DNA: TGTGCCTGGAGTGCCGACAGGTGGGGTGAAAAACTGTTTTTT. It specifies CAWSADRWGEKLFF.